This T cell receptor (beta chain) was retrieved from a study of blood T cell repertoires in COVID-19. Overall study context: Sites in the United States, Italy and Spain provided acute and convalescent COVID-19 samples. In each case, the material was cDNA or gDNA derived from T cells, B-cell-depleted T cells, or PBMCs.

V was clipped by 4 bases and J by 2 bases; unmatched bases: 13. The CDR3 loop spans 18 amino acids. Germline V lookup: CDR1 SGDLS, CDR2 YYNGEE. The table lists this clone with a few counts. Per the original data handling: Estimation of nucleated cell counts relied on the amplification of reference gene primers. Sequencing used immunoSEQ multiplex PCR; TCRdb keeps in-frame clones, though not all of them. V and J calls and clone size are those listed in that table; D and trimming were worked out from the DNA. This sample has 200,000 to 250,000 clones; about 86% occur once, and the top ten carry 5.5% to 6.5%.

The sequencing input was peripheral blood. The clonotype originates from a man in his 60s with acute or convalescent COVID-19. The chain links TRBV9 to TRBJ2-2, with TRBD1 matching 8 bases. The CDR3 protein is CASSFRQGPPANTGELFF. CDR3 DNA: TGTGCCAGCAGCTTTCGACAGGGGCCCCCTGCAAACACCGGGGAGCTGTTTTTT.